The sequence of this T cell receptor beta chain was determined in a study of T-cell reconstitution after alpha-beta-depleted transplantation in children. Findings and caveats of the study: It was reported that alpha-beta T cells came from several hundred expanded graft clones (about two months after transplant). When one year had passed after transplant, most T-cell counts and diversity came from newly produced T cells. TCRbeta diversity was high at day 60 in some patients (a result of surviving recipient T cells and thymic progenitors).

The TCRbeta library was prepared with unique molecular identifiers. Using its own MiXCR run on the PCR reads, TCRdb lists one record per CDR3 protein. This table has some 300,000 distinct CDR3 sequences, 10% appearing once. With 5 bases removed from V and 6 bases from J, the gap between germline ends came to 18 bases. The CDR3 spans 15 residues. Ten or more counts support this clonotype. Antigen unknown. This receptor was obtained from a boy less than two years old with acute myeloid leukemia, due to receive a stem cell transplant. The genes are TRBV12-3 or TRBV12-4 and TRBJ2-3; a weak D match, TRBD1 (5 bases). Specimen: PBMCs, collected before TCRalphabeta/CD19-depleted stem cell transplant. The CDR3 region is CASSQRRAAGDTQYF. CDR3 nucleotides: TGTGCCAGCAGTCAAAGACGGGCAGCAGGGGATACGCAGTATTTT.